This TCR beta chain was sequenced in a study of shared clonotypes between healthy human individuals. A remark on this clone: The antigen is undetermined.

Clones were read by immunoSEQ multiplex PCR, and TCRdb kept only the in-frame ones, dropping some. The profile shows more than 2 million clones, around 93% of them singletons. The naive CD8 population came from CD45RO-negative cells selected for CCR7, without terminally differentiated effector memory CD45RA+ cells. Broader study findings: The represented genetic and exposure-history diversity was limited by the small number of donors. It was the non-shared clonotypes that had lower generation probabilities than clonotypes shared by all four donors.

The sample comprised naive CD8+ T cells from PBMCs. The origin of this receptor is a man younger than 30 in good health. Some clones in this sample may be carry-over from other donors' samples.

The CDR3 sequence: CASRPTWTSETYEQYF. As DNA, the CDR3 is TGTGCCAGCAGACCCACGTGGACTAGCGAAACCTACGAGCAGTACTTC. This chain links TRBV28 with TRBJ2-7, with TRBD2 identical over 9 bases. Losses at the gene ends were 6 bases for V and 2 bases for J; bases not matched to a gene: 11. Germline values: CDR1 MDHEN, CDR2 SYDVKM. The CDR3 sequence is 16 residues long.